The present T cell receptor (beta chain) was sequenced within a study of cytomegalovirus exposure and HLA in healthy donors. Trimming took off 2 bases at V and 0 bases at J, with 8 bases between the two ends. The germline V gene has CDR1 SGHNT and CDR2 YYREEE (reference sequence). There are 14 residues in the CDR3. PCR amplification relied on 60 Vbeta primers (plus 13 Jbeta primers). The protocol was immunoSEQ multiplex PCR, while the TCRdb copy is restricted to in-frame clones and leaves out a portion. In the table there are a few hundred thousand clones, under 90% of which are singletons. V and J are TRBV5-4 and TRBJ1-2; TRBD1 might be the D (5 bases). Sequencing used PBMCs. The receptor was derived from a girl aged 2 to 10 in good health and CMV-seronegative. Here the CDR3 DNA reads TGTGCCAGCAGCTTCGGGGGAGCTAACTATGGCTACACCTTC. The encoded protein is CASSFGGANYGYTF.